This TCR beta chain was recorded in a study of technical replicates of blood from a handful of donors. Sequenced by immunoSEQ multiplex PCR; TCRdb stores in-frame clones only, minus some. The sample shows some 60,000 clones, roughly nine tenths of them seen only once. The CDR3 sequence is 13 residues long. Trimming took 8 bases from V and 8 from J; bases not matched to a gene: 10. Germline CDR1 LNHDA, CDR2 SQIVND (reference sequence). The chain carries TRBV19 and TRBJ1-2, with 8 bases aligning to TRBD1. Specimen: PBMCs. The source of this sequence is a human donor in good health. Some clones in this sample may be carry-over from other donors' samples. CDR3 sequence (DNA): TGTGCCAGTGACAGGGGCTTGCTGGGAGGCTACACCTTC. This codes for CASDRGLLGGYTF.